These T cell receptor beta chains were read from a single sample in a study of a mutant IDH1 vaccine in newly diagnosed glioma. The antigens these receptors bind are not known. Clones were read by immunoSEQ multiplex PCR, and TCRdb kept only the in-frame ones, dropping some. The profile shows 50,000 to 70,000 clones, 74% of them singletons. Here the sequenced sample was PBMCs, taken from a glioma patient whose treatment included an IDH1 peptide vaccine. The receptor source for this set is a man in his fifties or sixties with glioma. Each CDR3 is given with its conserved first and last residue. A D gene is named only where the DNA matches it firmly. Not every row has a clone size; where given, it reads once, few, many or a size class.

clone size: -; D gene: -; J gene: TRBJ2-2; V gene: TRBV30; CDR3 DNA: TGTGCCTTAGACTCGGGGATCCCTCCCGGGGAGCTGTTTTTT; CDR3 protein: CALDSGIPPGELFF
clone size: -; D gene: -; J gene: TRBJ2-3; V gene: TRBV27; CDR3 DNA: TGTGCCAGCAGTTTATCGATTGTATATCCCACAGATACGCAGTATTTT; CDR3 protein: CASSLSIVYPTDTQYF
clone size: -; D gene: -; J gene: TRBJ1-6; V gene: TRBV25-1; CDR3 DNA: TGTGCCAGCAGTGATTGGGGCTCACCCCTCCACTTT; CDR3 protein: CASSDWGSPLHF
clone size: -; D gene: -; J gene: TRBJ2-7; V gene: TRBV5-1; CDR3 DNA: TGCGCCAGCAGCTTGGAGGGCTACGAGCAGTACTTC; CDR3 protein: CASSLEGYEQYF
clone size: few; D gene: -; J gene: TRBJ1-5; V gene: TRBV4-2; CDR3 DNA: TGTGCCAGCAGCCAAGATGGGATGGGACATCAGCATTTT; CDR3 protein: CASSQDGMGHQHF
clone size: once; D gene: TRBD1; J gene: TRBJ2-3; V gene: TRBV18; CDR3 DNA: TGTGCCAGCTCACCATGGACAGGGGGGGCAGATACGCAGTATTTT; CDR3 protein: CASSPWTGGADTQYF
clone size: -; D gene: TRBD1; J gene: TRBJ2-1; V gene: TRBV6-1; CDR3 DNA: TGTGCCAGCAGTGATAGGGGGCTGGGGTACAATGAGCAGTTCTTC; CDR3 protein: CASSDRGLGYNEQFF
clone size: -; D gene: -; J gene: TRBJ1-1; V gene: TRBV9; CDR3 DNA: TGTGCCAGCAGCGTAGGACAGGAGACTGAAGCTTTCTTT; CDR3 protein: CASSVGQETEAFF
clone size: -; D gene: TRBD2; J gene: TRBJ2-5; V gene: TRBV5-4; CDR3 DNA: TGTGCCAGCAGCTTGGGCGGGGGAGCTAAAGAGACCCAGTACTTC; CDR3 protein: CASSLGGGAKETQYF
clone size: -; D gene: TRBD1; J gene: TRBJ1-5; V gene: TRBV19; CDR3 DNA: TGTGCCAGTAGACCGACAGGGGGAAGGCAGCCCCAGCATTTT; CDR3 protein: CASRPTGGRQPQHF
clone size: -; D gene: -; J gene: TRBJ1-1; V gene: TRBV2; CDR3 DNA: TGTGCCACCCAGACCGATTTGAACACTGAAGCTTTCTTT; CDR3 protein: CATQTDLNTEAFF
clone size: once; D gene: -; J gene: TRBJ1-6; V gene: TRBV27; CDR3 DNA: TGTGCCAGCAGTTTAAGGGGTGGTGCCGGTAATTCACCCCTCCACTTT; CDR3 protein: CASSLRGGAGNSPLHF
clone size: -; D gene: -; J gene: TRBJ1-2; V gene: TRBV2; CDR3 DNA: TGTGCCAGCAACCCCCCCGCTCTATACACCTTC; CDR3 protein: CASNPPALYTF
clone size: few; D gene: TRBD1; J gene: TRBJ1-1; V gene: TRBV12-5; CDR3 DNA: TGTGCTAGTGGTTTGGCAGACAGGGGGGAGACTGAAGCTTTCTTT; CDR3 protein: CASGLADRGETEAFF
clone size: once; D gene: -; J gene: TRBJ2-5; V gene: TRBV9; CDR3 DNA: TGTGCCAGCAGCGTAGAGGCTCGGGAGTCCAATACCCAGTACTTC; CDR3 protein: CASSVEARESNTQYF
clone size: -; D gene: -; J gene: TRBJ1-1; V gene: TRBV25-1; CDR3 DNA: TGTGCCAGCGGAGAAACATTTAACAGAGCTGAAGCTTTCTTT; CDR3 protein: CASGETFNRAEAFF
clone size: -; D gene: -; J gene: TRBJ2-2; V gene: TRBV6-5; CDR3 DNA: TGTGCCAGCAGTTACGACGGGGGCCTCACCGGGGAGCTGTTTTTT; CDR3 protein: CASSYDGGLTGELFF
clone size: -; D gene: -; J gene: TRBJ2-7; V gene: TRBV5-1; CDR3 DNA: TGCGCCAGCAGCTTGGAAGCAGGGGAGTGGTACGAGCAGTACTTC; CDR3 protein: CASSLEAGEWYEQYF
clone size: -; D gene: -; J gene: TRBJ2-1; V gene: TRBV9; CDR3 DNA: TGTGCCAGCAGCGTCGGGAACTTCAATGAGCAGTTCTTC; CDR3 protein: CASSVGNFNEQFF
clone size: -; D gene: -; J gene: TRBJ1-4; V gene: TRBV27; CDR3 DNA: TGTGCCAGCAGTTTAGGGGGTAGAGGGCGCTCGGGTGAAAAACTGTTTTTT; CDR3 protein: CASSLGGRGRSGEKLFF
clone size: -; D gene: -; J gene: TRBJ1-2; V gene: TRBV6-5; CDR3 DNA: TGTGCCAGCAGATCAAACTATGGCTACACCTTC; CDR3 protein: CASRSNYGYTF
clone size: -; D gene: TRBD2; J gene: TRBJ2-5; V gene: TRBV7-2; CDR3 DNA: TGTGCCAGCAGCTTAGCGCTACTAGCGGGGGCCCGGGGAGAGACCCAGTACTTC; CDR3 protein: CASSLALLAGARGETQYF
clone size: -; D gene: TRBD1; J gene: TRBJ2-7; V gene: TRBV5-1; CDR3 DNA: TGCGCCAGCAGCTTACCGGCCGGGACAGGGAAGGACGAGCAGTACTTC; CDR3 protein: CASSLPAGTGKDEQYF
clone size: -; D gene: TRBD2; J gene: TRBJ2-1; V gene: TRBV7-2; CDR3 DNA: TGTGCCAGCAGCTCTCGGCGGGGGGGCCACTACAATGAGCAGTTCTTC; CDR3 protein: CASSSRRGGHYNEQFF
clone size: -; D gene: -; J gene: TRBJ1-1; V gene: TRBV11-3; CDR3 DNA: TGTGCCAGCAGCGTACTAGGGGACACTGAAGCTTTCTTT; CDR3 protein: CASSVLGDTEAFF
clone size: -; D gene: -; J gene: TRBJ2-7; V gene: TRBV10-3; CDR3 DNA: TGTGCCATCAGTGAGTCAAAGACAGGTGGGGGATACGAGCAGTACTTC; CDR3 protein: CAISESKTGGGYEQYF
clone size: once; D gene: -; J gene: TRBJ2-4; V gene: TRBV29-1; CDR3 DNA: TGCAGCGTACCGGGACGGCAAAACATTCAGTACTTC; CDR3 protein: CSVPGRQNIQYF
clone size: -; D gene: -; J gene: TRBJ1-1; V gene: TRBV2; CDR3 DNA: TGTGCCAGCAGTGCTCGGGGTAGGCTCACTGAAGCTTTCTTT; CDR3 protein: CASSARGRLTEAFF
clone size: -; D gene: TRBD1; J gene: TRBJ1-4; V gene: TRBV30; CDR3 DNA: TGTGCCTGGAATCTACAGGGGAGTGAAAAACTGTTTTTT; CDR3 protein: CAWNLQGSEKLFF
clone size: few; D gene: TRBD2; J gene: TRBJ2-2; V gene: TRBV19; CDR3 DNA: TGTGCCAGTAGTATTTCGGGGGGGAACACCGGGGAGCTGTTTTTT; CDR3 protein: CASSISGGNTGELFF
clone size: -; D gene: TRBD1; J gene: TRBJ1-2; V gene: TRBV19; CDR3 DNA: TGTGCCAGTAGGGCCCCCGACAGGGGGCACTATGGCTACACCTTC; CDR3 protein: CASRAPDRGHYGYTF
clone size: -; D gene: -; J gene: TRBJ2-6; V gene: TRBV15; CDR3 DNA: TGTGCCACCAGCAGAGGGGACTCTGGGGCCAACGTCCTGACTTTC; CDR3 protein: CATSRGDSGANVLTF
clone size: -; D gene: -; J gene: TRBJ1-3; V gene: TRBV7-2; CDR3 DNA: TGTGCCAGCAGCTTAGGCAGGGTAAACACCATATATTTT; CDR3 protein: CASSLGRVNTIYF
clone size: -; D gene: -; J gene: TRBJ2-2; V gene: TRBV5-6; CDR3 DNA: TGTGCCACCGTAGAACAGGGCGTTTCCGGGGAGCTGTTTTTT; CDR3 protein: CATVEQGVSGELFF
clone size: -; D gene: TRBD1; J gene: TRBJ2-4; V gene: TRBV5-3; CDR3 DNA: TGTGCCAGAAGCCTGGGAAGGGGGCCCACCAAAAACATTCAGTACTTC; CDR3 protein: CARSLGRGPTKNIQYF
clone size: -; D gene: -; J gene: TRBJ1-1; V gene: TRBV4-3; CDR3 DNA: TGCGCCAGCAGCCCGGGACCCTCGTCCCCTGAAGCTTTCTTT; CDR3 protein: CASSPGPSSPEAFF
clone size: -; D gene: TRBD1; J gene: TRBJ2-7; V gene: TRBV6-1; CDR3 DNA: TGTGCCAGCATCCCCAATACAGGGGCAGGCTACGAGCAGTACTTC; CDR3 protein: CASIPNTGAGYEQYF
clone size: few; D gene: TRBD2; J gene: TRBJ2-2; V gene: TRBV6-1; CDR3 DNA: TGTGCCAGCAGTGAACCGGGAGGGACCGGGGAGCTGTTTTTT; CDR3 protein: CASSEPGGTGELFF
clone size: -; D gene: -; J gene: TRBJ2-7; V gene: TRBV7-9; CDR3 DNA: TGTGCCAGCAGCTTAGCCGACAGTACTAACGAGCAGTACTTC; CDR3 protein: CASSLADSTNEQYF
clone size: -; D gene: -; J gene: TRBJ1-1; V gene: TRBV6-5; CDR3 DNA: TGTGCCAGCAGTTTTAGTGGGGGCTCCGGAGTGGCTTTCTTT; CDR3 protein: CASSFSGGSGVAFF
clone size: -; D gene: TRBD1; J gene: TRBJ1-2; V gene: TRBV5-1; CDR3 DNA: TGCGCCAGCAGCATATGGACAGGGAACTATGGCTACACCTTC; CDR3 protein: CASSIWTGNYGYTF
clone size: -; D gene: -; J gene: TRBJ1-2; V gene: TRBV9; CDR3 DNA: TGTGCCAGCAGCGTCAGGAGCTCTCCAAGAAAGGAAGGCTACACCTTC; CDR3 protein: CASSVRSSPRKEGYTF
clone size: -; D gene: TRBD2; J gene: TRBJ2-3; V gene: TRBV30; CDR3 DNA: TGTGCCTGGAGTGGGGGCGGGGGTTCCACAGATACGCAGTATTTT; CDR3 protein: CAWSGGGGSTDTQYF
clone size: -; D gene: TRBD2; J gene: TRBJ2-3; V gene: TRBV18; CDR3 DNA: TGTGCCAGCTCACCAAAGCGGGGGCACACAGATACGCAGTATTTT; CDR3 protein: CASSPKRGHTDTQYF
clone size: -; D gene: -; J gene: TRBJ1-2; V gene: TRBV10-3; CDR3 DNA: TGTGCCATCAGTGAGTCTGCAGGGTACGGCGCTGGCTACACCTTC; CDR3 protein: CAISESAGYGAGYTF
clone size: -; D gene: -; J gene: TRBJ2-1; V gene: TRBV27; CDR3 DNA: TGTGCCAGCAGTTTATATGGGGGGCCGTACAATGAGCAGTTCTTC; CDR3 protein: CASSLYGGPYNEQFF
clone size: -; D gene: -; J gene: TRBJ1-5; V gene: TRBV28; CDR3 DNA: TGTGCCAGCAGTTTAACGGACCATCAGCCCCAGCATTTT; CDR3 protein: CASSLTDHQPQHF
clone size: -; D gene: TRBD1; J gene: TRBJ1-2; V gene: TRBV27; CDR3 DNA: TGTGCCAGCAGTCCACCAGGGACAGCCTTTGAGGATGGCTACACCTTC; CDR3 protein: CASSPPGTAFEDGYTF
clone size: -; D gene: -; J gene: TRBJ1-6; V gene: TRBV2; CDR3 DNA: TGTGCCAGCAGTGACCGGGGAACCCATTCACCCCTCCACTTT; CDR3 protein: CASSDRGTHSPLHF
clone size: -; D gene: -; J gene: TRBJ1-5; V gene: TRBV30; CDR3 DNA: TGTGCCTGGAGTCCCCCCACAGGGAGGCAGCCCCAGCATTTT; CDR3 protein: CAWSPPTGRQPQHF
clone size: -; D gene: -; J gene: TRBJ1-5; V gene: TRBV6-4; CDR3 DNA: TGTGCCAGCAGGACCAGGGGACCCACTGGGAGGGCCCAGCATTTT; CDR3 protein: CASRTRGPTGRAQHF
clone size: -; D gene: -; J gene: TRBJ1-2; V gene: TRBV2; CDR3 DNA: TGTGCCAGCAACCCGACGGCGTTCGGCTACACCTTC; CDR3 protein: CASNPTAFGYTF
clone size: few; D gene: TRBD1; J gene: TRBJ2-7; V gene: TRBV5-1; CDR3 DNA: TGCGCCAGCAACTCCGGGACAGGGGGATACGAGCAGTACTTC; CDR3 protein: CASNSGTGGYEQYF
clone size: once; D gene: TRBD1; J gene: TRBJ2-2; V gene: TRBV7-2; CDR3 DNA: TGTGCCAGCAGCCCCCCCCCAGGGACAGGGTACACCGGGGAGCTGTTTTTT; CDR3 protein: CASSPPPGTGYTGELFF
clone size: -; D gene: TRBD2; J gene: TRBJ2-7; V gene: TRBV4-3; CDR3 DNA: TGCGCCAGCAGCCAAGTGGCTAGCGGGAGTCGCTCCTACGAGCAGTACTTC; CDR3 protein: CASSQVASGSRSYEQYF
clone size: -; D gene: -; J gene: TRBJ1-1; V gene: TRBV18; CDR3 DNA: TGTGCCAGCTCACCAGCCGACATGAACACTGAAGCTTTCTTT; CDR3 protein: CASSPADMNTEAFF
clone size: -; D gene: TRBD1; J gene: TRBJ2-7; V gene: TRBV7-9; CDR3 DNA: TGTGCCAGCAGCCCGGACAGGACCTCCTACGAGCAGTACTTC; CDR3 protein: CASSPDRTSYEQYF
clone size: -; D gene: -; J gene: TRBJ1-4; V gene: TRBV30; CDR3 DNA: TGTGCCTGGAGTACCCCCCCAAGGGTTGATGAAAAACTGTTTTTT; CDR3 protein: CAWSTPPRVDEKLFF
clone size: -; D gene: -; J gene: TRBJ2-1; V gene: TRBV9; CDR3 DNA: TGTGCCAGCAGCGTCGTCCCCCTAAATGAGCAGTTCTTC; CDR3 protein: CASSVVPLNEQFF